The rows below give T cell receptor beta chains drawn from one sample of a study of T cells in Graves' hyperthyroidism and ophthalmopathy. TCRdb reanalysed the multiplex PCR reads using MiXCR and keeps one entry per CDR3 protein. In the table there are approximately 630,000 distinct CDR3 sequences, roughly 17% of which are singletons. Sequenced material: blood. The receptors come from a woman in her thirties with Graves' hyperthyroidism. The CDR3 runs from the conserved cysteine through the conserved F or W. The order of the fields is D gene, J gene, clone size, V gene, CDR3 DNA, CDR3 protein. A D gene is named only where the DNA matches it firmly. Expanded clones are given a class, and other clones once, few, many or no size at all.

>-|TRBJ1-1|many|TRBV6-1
TGTGCCAGCAGCCCCAGGCGAAGAAGGACTGAAGCTTTCTTT
CASSPRRRRTEAFF
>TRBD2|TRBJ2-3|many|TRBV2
TGTGCCAGCAGTAAGGGACTAGCGGGAGTCGATACGCAGTATTTT
CASSKGLAGVDTQYF
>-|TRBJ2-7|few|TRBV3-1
TGTGCCAGCAGGGCTACTGGCGAGCAGTACTTC
CASRATGEQYF
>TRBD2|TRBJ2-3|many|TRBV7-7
TGTGCTAGCAGTAGACTAGCGGGAGCTGCAGATACGCAGTATTTT
CASSRLAGAADTQYF
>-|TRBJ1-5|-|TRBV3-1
TGTGCCAGCAGCCAAGTTTATGGTAAGCCCCAGCATTTT
CASSQVYGKPQHF
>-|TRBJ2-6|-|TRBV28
TGTGCCAGCAGTTTCCCCGGGAGGGCCAACGTCCTGACTTTC
CASSFPGRANVLTF
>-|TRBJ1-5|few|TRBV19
TGTGCCAGTAGTATTCAAGCAGGTCCTAATCAGCCCCAGCATTTT
CASSIQAGPNQPQHF
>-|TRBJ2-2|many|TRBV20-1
TGCAGTGCTAGAGATCGGAGAGGGGTTAACACCGGGGAGCTGTTTTTT
CSARDRRGVNTGELFF
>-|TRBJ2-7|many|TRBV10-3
TGTGCCATCAGTGGCCACGCCGACCCCTACGAGCAGTACTTC
CAISGHADPYEQYF
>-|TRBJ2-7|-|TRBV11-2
TGTGCCAGCCGGATGAGGGACCACAGCTCCTACGAGCAGTACTTC
CASRMRDHSSYEQYF
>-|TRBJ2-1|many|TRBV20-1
TGCAGTGCTAGAAATCGGCTCTACAATGAGCAGTTCTTC
CSARNRLYNEQFF
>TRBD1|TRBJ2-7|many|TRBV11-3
TGTGCCAGCAGCTCACCAGACAGGGGGCTCTACGAGCAGTACTTC
CASSSPDRGLYEQYF
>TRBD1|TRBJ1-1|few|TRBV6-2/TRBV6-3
TGTGCCAGCAGTTTGGGACAGGAGTTTACTGAAGCTTTCTTT
CASSLGQEFTEAFF
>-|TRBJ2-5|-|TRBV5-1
TGCGCCAGCAGCTTGGTATCAGGGGCAGAGACCCAGTACTTC
CASSLVSGAETQYF
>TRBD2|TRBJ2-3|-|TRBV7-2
TGTGCCAGCAGTTTTTCTGGGAGGGCTGGCACAGATACGCAGTATTTT
CASSFSGRAGTDTQYF
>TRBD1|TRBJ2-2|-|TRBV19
TGTGCCAGTAGAGCCCAGGACAGGCCCACCGGGGAGCTGTTTTTT
CASRAQDRPTGELFF